The rows below give T cell receptor beta chains drawn from one sample of a study of T cells in Graves' hyperthyroidism and ophthalmopathy. Using its own MiXCR run on the multiplex PCR reads, TCRdb lists one record per CDR3 protein. The repertoire holds under 550,000 distinct CDR3 sequences, with nearly 20% as singletons. Sequenced material: blood. Receptors originate from a man in his forties with Graves' ophthalmopathy. CDR3s include the opening cysteine and the closing phenylalanine or tryptophan. A D gene is named only where the DNA matches it firmly. Only part of the rows carry a size: once, few, many, or a class if the clone is expanded.

J gene,V gene,D gene,clone size,CDR3 DNA,CDR3 protein
TRBJ2-7,TRBV20-1,TRBD1,few,TGCAGTGCTCCGATACTGACAGGGCGCTACGAGCAGTACTTC,CSAPILTGRYEQYF
TRBJ2-5,TRBV20-1,.,few,TGCAGTGTCCCCCCTCGCTGGGGCCAAGAGACCCAGTACTTC,CSVPPRWGQETQYF
TRBJ1-2,TRBV2,TRBD1,many,TGTGCCAGCAGCGGGACAGGGGGATCGTACAGGGGCTACACCTTC,CASSGTGGSYRGYTF
TRBJ2-3,TRBV7-2,.,many,TGTGCCAGCAGCTTAGATCTAATGGGCACAGATACGCAGTATTTT,CASSLDLMGTDTQYF
TRBJ1-2,TRBV7-9,TRBD1,many,TGTGCCAGCAGCCTCGGACAGGGGATCTATGGCTACACCTTC,CASSLGQGIYGYTF
TRBJ1-6,TRBV2,TRBD1,many,TGTGCCAGCAGAAGGACAGGGGGGACGAATTCACCCCTCCACTTT,CASRRTGGTNSPLHF
TRBJ1-3,TRBV7-2,.,.,TGTGCCAGCAGCCGCGGGTGGGGGGGAATTGGAAACACCATATATTTT,CASSRGWGGIGNTIYF
TRBJ2-3,TRBV7-9,.,many,TGTGCCAGCAGCTCCCCGGCCGGATCTAGCACAGATACGCAGTATTTT,CASSSPAGSSTDTQYF
TRBJ1-5,TRBV29-1,.,few,TGCAGCGTTGCACAGGGTAATAGCAATCAGCCCCAGCATTTT,CSVAQGNSNQPQHF
TRBJ2-3,TRBV27,TRBD1,many,TGTGCCAGCAGCTTAGTCCTGGGACAGAAGACGGATACGCAGTATTTT,CASSLVLGQKTDTQYF
TRBJ2-5,TRBV15,.,many,TGTGCCACCAGCAGAGACAGGGGAAAAGAGACCCAGTACTTC,CATSRDRGKETQYF
TRBJ2-1,TRBV12-5,TRBD1,many,TGTGCTAGTGGTCGCCATACAGGGGGTCTGCATGAGCAGTTCTTC,CASGRHTGGLHEQFF
TRBJ1-1,TRBV12-5,.,few,TGTGCTAGTGGTTTGGTAGCTCTCCGGGACACTGAAGCTTTCTTT,CASGLVALRDTEAFF